A selection of T cell receptor beta chains follows, all from one sample in a study of blood T cell repertoires in COVID-19. Clones were read by immunoSEQ multiplex PCR, and TCRdb kept only the in-frame ones, dropping some. This table has about 150,000 clones, over 75% appearing once. Sequences were obtained from peripheral blood. The receptors were sampled from a woman aged 40 to 50 with acute or convalescent COVID-19. Each CDR3 is given with its conserved first and last residue. The D gene is left open where the match is weak. The size of a clone is reported for some rows only, either as once, few or many, or as a class for expanded clones.

J: TRBJ2-7
D: TRBD2
V: TRBV5-1
size: NA
CDR3: CASSLGASGAYEQYF
DNA: TGCGCCAGCAGCTTGGGGGCTAGCGGGGCCTACGAGCAGTACTTC

J: TRBJ2-1
D: NA
V: TRBV4-1
size: NA
CDR3: CASSQDSGSSYNEQFF
DNA: TGCGCCAGCAGCCAAGATTCCGGGAGTTCCTACAATGAGCAGTTCTTC

J: TRBJ2-1
D: NA
V: TRBV7-3
size: once
CDR3: CASSTTDGTKRFF
DNA: TGTGCCAGCAGCACCACGGACGGGACAAAGAGGTTCTTC

J: TRBJ1-6
D: TRBD1
V: TRBV7-3
size: NA
CDR3: CASSSDRGSPLHF
DNA: TGTGCCAGCAGCTCAGACAGGGGTTCACCCCTCCACTTT

J: TRBJ2-7
D: TRBD1
V: TRBV7-9
size: NA
CDR3: CASSPGQGYIAEQYF
DNA: TGTGCCAGCAGCCCAGGACAGGGGTATATTGCCGAGCAGTACTTC

J: TRBJ1-2
D: NA
V: TRBV15
size: NA
CDR3: CATSRDFRDGYTF
DNA: TGTGCCACCAGCAGAGATTTCAGGGATGGCTACACCTTC

J: TRBJ2-7
D: TRBD2
V: TRBV5-1
size: NA
CDR3: CASSTDSGGALSYEQYF
DNA: TGCGCCAGCAGCACGGATAGCGGGGGGGCCCTCTCCTACGAGCAGTACTTC

J: TRBJ2-1
D: TRBD2
V: TRBV24-1
size: once
CDR3: CATSDLSSGRGYNEQFF
DNA: TGTGCCACCAGTGATTTGTCTAGCGGGAGGGGATACAATGAGCAGTTCTTC

J: TRBJ1-4
D: TRBD1
V: TRBV19
size: NA
CDR3: CASSLGDRANEKLFF
DNA: TGTGCCAGTAGTCTTGGGGACAGGGCAAATGAAAAACTGTTTTTT

J: TRBJ1-3
D: NA
V: TRBV3-1/TRBV3-2
size: NA
CDR3: CASSQKGSGNTIYF
DNA: TGTGCCAGCAGCCAAAAGGGGTCTGGAAACACCATATATTTT

J: TRBJ2-7
D: NA
V: TRBV19
size: NA
CDR3: CASSIRRDGTYEQYF
DNA: TGTGCCAGTAGTATACGGCGGGACGGTACCTACGAGCAGTACTTC

J: TRBJ1-1
D: TRBD1
V: TRBV5-1
size: NA
CDR3: CASSGGQGNTEAFF
DNA: TGCGCCAGCAGTGGGGGACAGGGGAACACTGAAGCTTTCTTT

J: TRBJ1-1
D: NA
V: TRBV14
size: once
CDR3: CASSQETGSSAFF
DNA: TGTGCCAGCAGCCAAGAAACAGGTTCGTCAGCTTTCTTT